One and the same sample provided the 29 T cell receptor beta chains below, sequenced in a study of shared clonotypes between healthy human individuals. Naive CD8 cells were CD45RO-negative, positively selected for CCR7, excluding terminally differentiated effector memory CD45RA+ cells. The data were produced by immunoSEQ multiplex PCR, yet TCRdb's version contains in-frame clones alone and is incomplete. The sample contains hundreds of thousands of clones, 95% to 98% of which appear only once. The source material was naive CD8+ T cells sorted from blood. The source of these receptors is a man younger than 40 in good health.

The V gene is TRBV14, the J gene TRBJ2-7; 10 bases align to TRBD1. In germline, CDR1 is SGHDN, CDR2 FVKESK. Trimming removed 3 bases from V and 2 bases from J; junction bases left unmatched: 10. The CDR3 covers 17 residues. The CDR3 region is CASSHAWGTGAPYEQYF. CDR3 bases: TGTGCCAGCAGCCATGCCTGGGGGACAGGGGCGCCCTACGAGCAGTACTTC.

The CDR3 here is CASSVSPGINNEQFF. The CDR3 coding sequence is TGTGCCAGCAGCGTATCACCGGGAATCAACAATGAGCAGTTCTTC. This chain connects TRBV9 to TRBJ2-1; a possible D gene is TRBD2 (5 bases). Germline CDR1 reads SGDLS; CDR2 reads YYNGEE. Trimming removed 1 base at V and 5 bases at J, with 13 bases between. This CDR3 comprises 15 residues.

This chain connects TRBV5-4 to TRBJ2-7; maybe TRBD2 (5 bases). The CDR3 is 14 residues long. V lost 4 bases and J 0 bases, leaving 11 bases between the germline ends. The germline V gene has CDR1 SGHNT and CDR2 YYREEE (reference sequence). The CDR3 spells CASSPLATSYEQYF. In nucleotides, the CDR3 is TGTGCCAGCAGCCCCTTAGCGACCTCCTACGAGCAGTACTTC.

The chain couples TRBV7-3 to TRBJ2-7; the match to TRBD2 covers 8 bases. The V gene's germline CDR1 is SGHTA and CDR2 FQGTGA. The CDR3 consists of 17 residues. The V gene end was trimmed by 2 bases and the J gene end by 3 bases; junction bases not matched to a gene: 12. The CDR3 nucleotides are TGTGCCAGCAGCTTACTTTCCAGCGGGAGTACCAACTACGAGCAGTACTTC. Translated: CASSLLSSGSTNYEQYF.

This clone was observed a single time. The CDR3 reads CASTRDRVYDTQYF. As DNA, the CDR3 is TGTGCCAGCACCCGGGACAGGGTATATGATACGCAGTATTTT. This chain joins TRBV28 and TRBJ2-3; 9 bases are shared with TRBD1. Germline assignment: CDR1 MDHEN and CDR2 SYDVKM. This CDR3 is built from 14 residues. The J segment lost 6 bases and the V segment lost 7 bases, leaving 8 bases of the junction unmatched.

This chain joins TRBV28 and TRBJ2-3; a possible D gene is TRBD2 (5 bases). The CDR3 has 15 amino acids. Trimming removed 2 bases at V and 4 bases at J, with 13 bases between. Germline CDR1 and CDR2: MDHEN and SYDVKM. The CDR3: CASSLEVEEADTQYF. The CDR3 region has the DNA TGTGCCAGCAGTTTAGAAGTAGAGGAGGCAGATACGCAGTATTTT.

The rearrangement uses TRBV27 and TRBJ2-2; D gene ambiguous. Germline V gene lookup returns CDR1 MNHEY and CDR2 SMNVEV (reference sequence). CDR3 size: 16 residues. The V gene lost 3 bases and the J gene lost 7 bases, with 18 bases spanning the gap. CDR3 nucleotides: TGTGCCAGCAGTTTGATAGGGCCACACGGCGGCGGGGAGCTGTTTTTT. Amino acids: CASSLIGPHGGGELFF.

This clone has a single count. The chain joins TRBV6-5 to TRBJ2-7; D uncertain. Trimming cost V 4 bases and J 6 bases, with 13 bases left between them. CDR1 is MNHEY, CDR2 SVGAGI, per germline. The CDR3 covers 13 residues. CDR3 sequence: CASSLNTALEQYF. The CDR3 DNA is TGTGCCAGCAGTTTAAATACGGCCCTCGAGCAGTACTTC.

This chain joins TRBV14 and TRBJ2-3; TRBD2 is a possible D gene (5 bases). The CDR3 runs to 15 residues. V gave up 1 base and J gave up 0 bases, with 8 bases separating them. Germline-derived CDR1 and CDR2 are SGHDN and FVKESK. Written as DNA, the CDR3 is TGTGCCAGCAGCCAAGTTCAGCGGAGCACAGATACGCAGTATTTT. Protein sequence: CASSQVQRSTDTQYF.

The chain is built from TRBV7-9 and TRBJ2-2, with D maybe TRBD1 (6 bases). V shed 4 bases and J shed 1 base, with 10 bases lying between them. The germline CDR1 and CDR2 sequences are SEHNR and FQNEAQ (reference sequence). The CDR3 is 15 residues long. Here the CDR3 reads CASSSPGQNTGELFF. DNA of the CDR3: TGTGCCAGCAGCTCACCGGGACAGAACACCGGGGAGCTGTTTTTT. The full variable domain, with the rest looked up from reference TRBV7-9 and TRBJ2-2, is DTGVSQNPRHKITKRGQNVTFRCDPISEHNRLYWYRQTLGQGPEFLTYFQNEAQLEKSRLLSDRFSAERPKGSFSTLEIQRTEQGDSAMYLCASSSPGQNTGELFFGEGSRLTVL.

The chain recombines TRBV13 with TRBJ1-3, with 9 bases fitting TRBD1. After removal of 4 bases from V and 1 base from J, the junction contained 11 bases not matched to a gene. CDR1 is PRHDT and CDR2 is FYEKMQ in the germline V gene (reference sequence). The CDR3 runs to 18 residues. The CDR3 reads CASSSKPGQGLSGNTIYF. The CDR3, as DNA: TGTGCCAGCAGCTCGAAACCGGGACAGGGATTGTCTGGAAACACCATATATTTT.

To note about this clone: The same CDR3 is also encoded by other DNA sequences in this sample. The V call is TRBV6-5, the J call TRBJ1-5; D ambiguous. There are 14 residues in the CDR3. With 0 bases removed from V and 7 bases from J, the gap between germline ends came to 10 bases. Germline V CDR1 and CDR2: MNHEY, SVGAGI. The CDR3 coding sequence is TGTGCCAGCAGTTACTCTCGTAGTAACCAGCCCCAGCATTTT. Translating gives CASSYSRSNQPQHF.

The chain combines TRBV7-9 with TRBJ1-1, with TRBD1 matching over 8 bases. The ends lost 4 bases at V and 3 bases at J; junction bases unmatched: 7. Germline CDR1 is SEHNR and CDR2 is FQNEAQ (reference sequence). The CDR3 runs to 15 residues. In nucleotides, the CDR3 is TGTGCCAGCAGCTACGAAGACAGGGGTGACACTGAAGCTTTCTTT. Amino acids: CASSYEDRGDTEAFF.

The chain is built from TRBV19 and TRBJ2-7; D might be TRBD2 (6 bases). The V gene lost 5 bases and the J gene lost 3 bases, with 14 bases spanning the gap. The germline V gene has CDR1 LNHDA and CDR2 SQIVND (reference sequence). The CDR3 covers 14 residues. In nucleotides, the CDR3 is TGTGCCAGTAGTCCGGTTAGCGGCTACTACGAGCAGTACTTC. It yields the protein CASSPVSGYYEQYF.

CDR3 coding DNA: TGCAGCGTTGTCCCGGGAAAAGAGACCCAGTACTTC. Translation: CSVVPGKETQYF. V and J are TRBV29-1 and TRBJ2-5; D possibly corresponds to TRBD2 (5 bases). The CDR3 spans 12 residues. V dropped 4 bases and J dropped 3 bases, with 9 bases sitting between them. The germline V gene encodes CDR1 SQVTM and CDR2 ANQGSEA.

The chain links TRBV7-6 to TRBJ1-1; weak D call: TRBD1 (6 bases). Germline V gene data show CDR1 as SGHVS and CDR2 as FNYEAQ. This CDR3 spans 12 amino acids. V lost 2 bases, J lost 7 bases, and 8 bases lay in between. CDR3 bases: TGTGCCAGCAGCTTATACAGGGATGAAGCTTTCTTT. Translation gives CASSLYRDEAFF.

The V gene is TRBV11-3, the J gene TRBJ1-1; TRBD1 is a possible D gene (6 bases). The CDR3 sequence is 13 residues long. Germline V CDR1 and CDR2: SGHNT, YENEEA. The V end was cut by 4 bases, the J end by 6 bases, with 12 bases between. The DNA of the CDR3 is TGTGCCAGCAGCTCCCGGACAGCCGCTGAAGCTTTCTTT. Its translation is CASSSRTAAEAFF.

This clone is a singleton in its sample. The chain links TRBV7-2 to TRBJ2-5; 7 bases fit TRBD2. The J segment lost 3 bases and the V segment lost 4 bases, leaving 8 bases of the junction unmatched. The CDR3 length is 15 residues. Germline values: CDR1 SGHTA, CDR2 FQGNSA. CDR3 protein: CASSWGSGTEETQYF. The CDR3 coding sequence is TGTGCCAGCAGCTGGGGAAGCGGGACTGAAGAGACCCAGTACTTC.

This chain connects TRBV15 to TRBJ2-5; tentative D call: TRBD1 (5 bases). Germline CDR1 LNHNV, CDR2 YYDKDF (reference sequence). V lost 0 bases and J 5 bases, leaving 13 bases between the germline ends. This CDR3 has 15 residues. The CDR3 region is CATSRDPGSLETQYF. CDR3 sequence (DNA): TGTGCCACCAGCAGAGATCCAGGGTCCCTGGAGACCCAGTACTTC.

This clone showed up just once. The chain recombines TRBV11-3 with TRBJ2-3; 9 nucleotides agree with TRBD2. From germline, CDR1 is SGHNT and CDR2 YENEEA. V lost 1 base to trimming and J lost 6 bases; unmatched junction nucleotides: 5. The CDR3 totals 15 residues. The CDR3 protein is CASSLVSGRPDTQYF. CDR3 nucleotides: TGTGCCAGCAGCTTAGTTAGCGGGAGACCCGATACGCAGTATTTT.

Note on this clone: Other DNA sequences from this sample encode an identical CDR3 as well. The genes are TRBV4-1 and TRBJ1-4; D not certain. From germline, CDR1 is MGHRA and CDR2 YSYEKL. The CDR3 sequence is 12 residues long. Trimming pared 3 bases from V and 7 bases from J, leaving 6 bases between. In nucleotides, the CDR3 is TGCGCCAGCAGCCAGGATTTTGAAAAACTGTTTTTT. Protein sequence: CASSQDFEKLFF.

The V gene is TRBV15, the J gene TRBJ2-2; D assignment may be TRBD1 or TRBD2 (5 bases each). The CDR3 consists of 15 residues. V was pared by 3 bases and J by 3 bases, with 11 bases between. Looked up from germline, CDR1 is LNHNV and CDR2 is YYDKDF (reference sequence). In nucleotides, the CDR3 is TGTGCCACCAGCAGCATGTTGGGGGACACCGGGGAGCTGTTTTTT. Translating gives CATSSMLGDTGELFF.

V gene TRBV7-9 combines with J gene TRBJ2-1; D tentatively fits TRBD1 or TRBD2 (6 bases each). Looked up from germline, CDR1 is SEHNR and CDR2 is FQNEAQ (reference sequence). V shed 4 bases and J shed 8 bases, with 18 bases lying between them. This CDR3 is 15 amino acids long. The CDR3 protein is CASSSEGGLWDEQFF. The DNA of the CDR3 is TGTGCCAGCAGCTCCGAGGGGGGTCTTTGGGATGAGCAGTTCTTC.

This chain links TRBV9 with TRBJ2-3; D is perhaps TRBD1 or TRBD2 (5 bases each). The germline V and J ends were trimmed by 1 base and 2 bases, with 17 bases remaining between them. CDR1 and CDR2 from the germline V gene are SGDLS and YYNGEE. The CDR3 spans 17 residues. The CDR3 protein is CASSVPARGPTTDTQYF. The CDR3 DNA follows: TGTGCCAGCAGCGTACCCGCTCGGGGACCCACCACAGATACGCAGTATTTT.

The chain joins TRBV7-9 to TRBJ2-7; unclear D gene. The CDR3 is 12 amino acids. V dropped 3 bases and J dropped 3 bases, with 6 bases sitting between them. The germline V gene has CDR1 SEHNR and CDR2 FQNEAQ (reference sequence). The CDR3 DNA is TGTGCCAGCAGCTTTGGGGTCTACGAGCAGTACTTC. It specifies CASSFGVYEQYF.

CDR3 residues: CASSLYRDRVKDTQYF. CDR3 nucleotide sequence: TGTGCCAGCAGCCTCTACCGGGACAGGGTTAAAGATACGCAGTATTTT. The J gene is TRBJ2-3, the V gene TRBV7-8, with TRBD1 matching 9 bases. V lost 5 bases to trimming and J lost 5 bases; unmatched junction nucleotides: 11. The germline CDR1 and CDR2 sequences are SGHVS and FQNEAQ. The CDR3 covers 16 residues.

The CDR3 protein is CASSVMDQPQHF. DNA of the CDR3: TGTGCCAGCAGCGTAATGGATCAGCCCCAGCATTTT. The V and J genes are TRBV7-9 and TRBJ1-5; D is unresolved. The germline V gene encodes CDR1 SEHNR and CDR2 FQNEAQ (reference sequence). The ends were cut back, 5 bases at V and 5 bases at J, with 7 bases in the middle. CDR3 size: 12 residues. Based on the CDR3 plus reference TRBV7-9 and TRBJ1-5, the full variable domain is DTGVSQNPRHKITKRGQNVTFRCDPISEHNRLYWYRQTLGQGPEFLTYFQNEAQLEKSRLLSDRFSAERPKGSFSTLEIQRTEQGDSAMYLCASSVMDQPQHFGDGTRLSIL.

The V call is TRBV7-9, the J call TRBJ2-7, with 8 bases fitting TRBD1. CDR1 is SEHNR, CDR2 FQNEAQ, per germline (reference sequence). The CDR3 loop spans 15 amino acids. Trimming took 1 base from V and 6 from J; bases not matched to a gene: 8. As DNA, the CDR3 is TGTGCCAGCAGCTTAGTAGGTCAGGGGGCAGGCGAGCAGTACTTC. Protein: CASSLVGQGAGEQYF. The full variable domain, with the rest looked up from reference TRBV7-9 and TRBJ2-7, is DTGVSQNPRHKITKRGQNVTFRCDPISEHNRLYWYRQTLGQGPEFLTYFQNEAQLEKSRLLSDRFSAERPKGSFSTLEIQRTEQGDSAMYLCASSLVGQGAGEQYFGPGTRLTVT.

In its sample, this clone was seen a few times. The chain joins TRBV11-2 to TRBJ2-3; D perhaps matches TRBD2 (6 bases). The length of the CDR3 is 14 residues. V was trimmed by 1 base and J by 2 bases, leaving 7 bases between them. Germline assignment: CDR1 SGHAT and CDR2 FQNNGV. For the CDR3, the DNA is TGTGCCAGCAGCTTAGCGGGAGACACAGATACGCAGTATTTT. Its protein product is CASSLAGDTDTQYF.